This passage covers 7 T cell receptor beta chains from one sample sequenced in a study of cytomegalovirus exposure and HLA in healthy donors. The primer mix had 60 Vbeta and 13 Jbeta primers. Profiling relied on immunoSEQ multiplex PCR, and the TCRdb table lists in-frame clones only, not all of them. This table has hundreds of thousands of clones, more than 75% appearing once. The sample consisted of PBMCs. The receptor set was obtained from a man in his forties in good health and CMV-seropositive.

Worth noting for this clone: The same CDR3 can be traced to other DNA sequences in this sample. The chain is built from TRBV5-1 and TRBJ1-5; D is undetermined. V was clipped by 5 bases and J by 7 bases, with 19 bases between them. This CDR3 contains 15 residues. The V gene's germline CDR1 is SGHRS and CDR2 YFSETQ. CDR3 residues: CASSLEGEGRQPQHF. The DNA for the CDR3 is TGCGCCAGCAGTCTGGAGGGTGAAGGAAGGCAGCCCCAGCATTTT.

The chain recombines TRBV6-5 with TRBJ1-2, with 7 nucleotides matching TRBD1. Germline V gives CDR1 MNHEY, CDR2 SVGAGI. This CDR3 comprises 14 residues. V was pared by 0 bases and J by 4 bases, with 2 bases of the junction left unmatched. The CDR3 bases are TGTGCCAGCAGTTACTCGAGGACAGGCTATGGCTACACCTTC. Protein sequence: CASSYSRTGYGYTF.

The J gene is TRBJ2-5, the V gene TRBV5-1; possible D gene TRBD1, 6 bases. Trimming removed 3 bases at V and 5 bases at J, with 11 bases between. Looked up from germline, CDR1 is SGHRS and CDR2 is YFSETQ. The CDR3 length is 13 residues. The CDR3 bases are TGCGCCAGCAGCTACAGGGTTAAGGAGACCCAGTACTTC. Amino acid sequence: CASSYRVKETQYF.

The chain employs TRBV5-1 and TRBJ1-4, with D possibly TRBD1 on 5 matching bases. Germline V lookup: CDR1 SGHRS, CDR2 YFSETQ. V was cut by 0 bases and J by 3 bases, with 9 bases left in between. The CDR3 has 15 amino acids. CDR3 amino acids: CASSLEGAANEKLFF. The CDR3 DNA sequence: TGCGCCAGCAGCTTGGAAGGGGCTGCTAATGAAAAACTGTTTTTT.

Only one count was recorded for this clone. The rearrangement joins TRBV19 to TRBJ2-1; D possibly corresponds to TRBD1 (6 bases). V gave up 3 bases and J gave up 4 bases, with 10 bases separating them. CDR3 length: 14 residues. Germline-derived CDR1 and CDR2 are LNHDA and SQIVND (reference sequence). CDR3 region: CASSMGAPYNEQFF. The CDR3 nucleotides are TGTGCCAGTAGTATGGGGGCCCCGTACAATGAGCAGTTCTTC.

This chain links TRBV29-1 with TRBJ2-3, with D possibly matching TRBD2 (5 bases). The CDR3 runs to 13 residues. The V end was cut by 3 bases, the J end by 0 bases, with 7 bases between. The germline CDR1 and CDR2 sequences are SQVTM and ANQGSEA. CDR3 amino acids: CSVERTSTDTQYF. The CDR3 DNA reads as TGCAGCGTTGAGCGGACTAGCACAGATACGCAGTATTTT.

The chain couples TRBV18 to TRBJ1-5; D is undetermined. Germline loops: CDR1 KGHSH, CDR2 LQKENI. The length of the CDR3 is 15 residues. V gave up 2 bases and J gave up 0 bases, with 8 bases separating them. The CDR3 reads CASSPSGYSNQPQHF. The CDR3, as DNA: TGTGCCAGCTCACCATCGGGTTATAGCAATCAGCCCCAGCATTTT. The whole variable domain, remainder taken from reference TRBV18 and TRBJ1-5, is NAGVMQNPRHLVRRRGQEARLRCSPMKGHSHVYWYRQLPEEGLKFMVYLQKENIIDESGMPKERFSAEFPKEGPSILRIQQVVRGDSAAYFCASSPSGYSNQPQHFGDGTRLSIL.